The TCR beta chain described here comes from a study of control samples from healthy donors and cancer patients. Trimming pared 5 bases from V and 0 bases from J, leaving 11 bases between. CDR1 SGDLS and CDR2 YYNGEE come from the germline V gene. The CDR3 has 15 amino acids. Sequenced by immunoSEQ multiplex PCR; TCRdb stores in-frame clones only, minus some. The sample contains 40,000 or so clones, over 70% of which appear only once. Sequenced sample: PBMCs. This receptor was obtained from a woman in her fifties or sixties with lung cancer. This chain connects TRBV9 to TRBJ1-4; no definite D call. The CDR3: CASSSLGATNEKLFF. DNA of the CDR3: TGTGCCAGCAGTTCCCTCGGAGCAACTAATGAAAAACTGTTTTTT.